This T cell receptor beta chain was profiled in a study of cytomegalovirus exposure and HLA in healthy donors (dated by TCRdb to about 2017). In the study overall: An earlier analysis of under 600 of the donors reported 250 to 300 Gb of sequence data and 117 million unique TCR beta sequences from 190 million or so T cells. The aim of the study was to test whether cataloging public T cell receptors could identify signatures of past pathogen exposure. The later analysis used no new phenotypic data to find candidate immune exposures, relying instead on TCR beta sequences and their occurrence across donors. In an earlier analysis of roughly 540 of the donors, high-throughput TCR beta sequencing was used to judge whether each TCR beta V gene segment behaved as functional or pseudogenic. The study profiled the T cell repertoires of under 700 subjects by immunosequencing and related them to cytomegalovirus serostatus. Besides the first cohort of roughly 660 subjects, a separate validation cohort made up of over a hundred different subjects was used. Genome-wide SNP genotypes for about 55% of the roughly 670 donors were used in a later genetic analysis, which treated that subset as a discovery cohort. All discovery cohort repertoires had been generated on a single sequencing platform. A later analysis re-analyzed previously published TCR beta repertoires from roughly 630 donors and added high-resolution HLA genotyping to study TCR occurrence patterns. Roughly five DR-DQ haplotypes were handled as single units for association and clustering because linkage in the cohort was strong. HLA typing included class I and class II loci at four-digit resolution. The number of typed donors differed by locus: 629-630 for A, B, C, DRB1 and DQB1; approximately 530 for DQA1; 606 for DPA1; and 400 to 480 for DPB1. An early release covering 500 to 750 HLA-typed donors comprised about 300 gigabases of sequencing data and roughly 86 million unique TCR sequences. The study combined high-throughput TCR immunosequencing, statistical association of individual TCRs with disease status, and machine learning to predict cytomegalovirus infection status. Alongside the repertoire data, information on donor age, sex, ethnicity and CMV serostatus was compiled. Of the roughly 410 genotyped donors, 75% to 85% were placed in the genetic ancestry cluster associated with self-reported Caucasian donors. On average, approximately 250,000 unique TCR beta nucleotide sequences were sequenced per donor among a few hundred genotyped donors of the cohort, with roughly a sixth of those sequences being non-productive.

Receptor libraries were prepared by the immunoSEQ multiplex PCR assay. A mixture of 60 forward primers for TCR Vbeta segments and 13 reverse primers for TCR Jbeta segments was used in the multiplex PCR. The CDR3 region of rearranged TCR beta genes was amplified from genomic DNA by a multiplex PCR assay. The amplified TCR beta libraries were sequenced on the Illumina HiSeq System as 87-base-pair reads. In the paper's pipeline: A later analysis tallied about 77 million unique TCR beta chains across the 660 or so repertoires, and approximately 12 million of those chains were shared by two or more donors. A nearest-neighbor algorithm error-corrected the raw reads and collapsed the reads into unique sequences, merging closely related sequences to remove PCR and sequencing errors. CDR3 sequences were aligned to IMGT reference sequences to assign V, D and J gene segments. For a sequence to be retained, a match of at least six nucleotides was required to both a V gene segment and a J gene segment. A rearrangement counted as productive if the CDR3 had no stop codons and remained in frame with V and J, and every other rearrangement counted as non-productive. CDR3 was defined by IMGT convention, running from the second conserved V-encoded cysteine to the conserved J-encoded phenylalanine. In an earlier analysis of approximately 500 of the donors, sequences lacking an unambiguous match to a single V gene segment were excluded. An earlier analysis of almost 600 of the donors classified V segments as functional when productive rearrangements were above 56.7% and as segregating when the standard deviation between donors was above 5%. A statistical classification framework was built for diagnosing cytomegalovirus status from the catalog of TCR beta chain sequences. A later analysis assigned V and J genes by comparing TCR nucleotide sequences with IMGT/GENE-DB human TR gene sequences. In a later analysis, CDR3 sequences and most-parsimonious VDJ recombination scenarios were assigned using the TCRdist pipeline. In a later analysis, every TCR beta chain was defined by the combination of its CDR3 amino acid sequence and its V-gene family, and reads without a unique V-gene family were dropped. As a way to deal with suspected cross-contamination and a sequencing artifact, a later analysis dropped 640 or so nucleotide sequences that were highly shared and had low generation probability. For each public chain, a later analysis derived a clonal expansion index from normalized ranks of inferred template counts within each repertoire. Generation probabilities in a later analysis came from a VDJ recombination model fitted to out-of-frame rearrangements, and those results were checked against IGoR. A later analysis scored TCR-TCR, TCR-HLA and TCR-CMV co-occurrence with hypergeometric tests, applying a repertoire-size bias correction to TCR pairs. In a later analysis, false discovery rates were estimated by permuting HLA or CMV assignments 20 times. In a later analysis, co-occurring TCRs were grouped using DBSCAN, with TCRdist sequence similarity added in when clustering inside HLA-allele-positive subsets. Repertoires with fewer than 30,000 or more than 120,000 public chains were left out of co-occurrence clustering, as were five repertoires with anomalous nucleotide sharing. Entries here come from immuneACCESS through TCRdb and include only in-frame sequences with V and J called. Some clones fail to appear in such tables; in the studies checked, an unresolved V gene covers under half of the shortfall, and the cause of the remainder is unknown. Clone size and V and J calls were adopted from that table, with D and trimming inferred from the DNA. Within this sample are 150,000 to 200,000 clones, with 85% to 90% of them counted one time only. The top ten clonotypes cover more than 1.5% of the sample.

Turning to this clone: Its antigen is still unknown. Base qualities are missing; no much larger clone stands one base away.

The cohort comprised some 700 healthy bone marrow donors. At the time of sampling, all cohort members were nominally healthy, though unrecorded immune exposures were likely present. The donor was CMV seronegative and was included in the group of over 300 seronegative cohort members. Every donor gave a peripheral blood sample, and the peripheral blood mononuclear cells from that sample were used for TCR beta sequencing. The Qiagen DNeasy Blood Extraction Kit was used to extract genomic DNA from the blood cell samples. The CDR3 numbers 17 residues from cysteine through phenylalanine. Kept here is only the CDR3 DNA, which spans 51 bases and is read in frame from base 1. CDR1 is given as SGHAT and CDR2 as FQNNGV, both from the germline V gene. V lost 0 bases and J lost 0 bases; the stretch between them is 9 bases long. What the research found in general, with its limitations: Because HLA typing was missing for some donors at each locus, association tests included only the typed subset. For the cohort, immune exposure information was limited to CMV serostatus. In a later analysis, TCR association rates were found to vary across HLA loci, with the most associated TCRs seen for DRB1 alleles and the fewest for HLA-C alleles. The presence/absence analyses assumed that sequencing depth was roughly uniform across donors, and that assumption may not be true. According to a later genetic analysis, donors in an Asian-associated ancestry cluster had fewer N-insertions in productive TCRs than the roughly 660-donor mean. In a later analysis, HLA-associated TCR beta chains were found to be more clonally expanded and to have lower generation probabilities than equally common non-associated chains. In vitro tests confirmed that a few of the cytomegalovirus-associated TCR beta chains recognize cytomegalovirus antigens. The 87-base-pair reads could not distinguish some IMGT-functional V segments, including TRBV6-2 and TRBV6-3, so those segments were excluded. Cytomegalovirus status was reported to be diagnosed by the classifier with high specificity and sensitivity in both the original and validation cohorts. In the study, approximately 150 TCR beta chains were listed as associated with cytomegalovirus. The authors suggested that the approach could potentially be generalized to other disease states and immunological phenotypes. Most CMV-associated TCR beta chains appeared to be HLA-restricted in a later analysis, and the HLA associations seemed to be driven largely by CMV exposure. A later analysis reported that several top co-occurrence clusters appeared linked to parvovirus B19, influenza, CMV and Epstein-Barr virus. The sequencing pipeline was judged likely to have produced a cluster of highly shared sequence variants as a technical artifact. About 17 rarely observed V segments, including chromosome 9 orphons, were excluded from the earlier analysis of several hundred of the donors because counts were too low. A further reported finding was that TCR beta sequences accurately predicted the HLA-A and HLA-B alleles for most subjects in the first cohort. When HLA alleles, especially DR and DQ, strongly co-occurred, TCR associations were difficult to assign to individual alleles. An earlier analysis of 587 of the donors showed that most TCR beta V segments appeared in productive rearrangements either about 90% or about 30% of the time, which broadly matched IMGT annotations. A later analysis associated 15,000 to 20,000 TCR beta sequences with specific HLA alleles at a false discovery rate of 0.05. Linkage disequilibrium might explain the correlated functional status among segregating V segments, but an unknown experimental factor could not be excluded. Most TCR sequences were observed very rarely across donors, whereas some public TCRs were present in many individuals. V-gene and J-gene trimming of TCR beta chains was associated with a missense DCLRE1C variant in a later genetic analysis, and the association was replicated in an independent cohort. This cohort had only TCR beta chains sequenced, and the lack of alpha or paired-chain data limited which features could be detected.

The sample was PBMCs. The sequence came from a woman between 18 and 29 years old in good health and CMV-seronegative. The chain is assembled from TRBV11-2 and TRBJ1-6; there is no confident call for the D gene. This receptor carries the CDR3 CASSLDRSYSYNSPLHF. At the DNA level, the sequence is TGTGCCAGCAGCTTAGATAGAAGTTACTCCTATAATTCACCCCTCCACTTT.